The 23 T cell receptor beta chains given below trace back to one sample, sequenced in a study of Graves' ophthalmopathy and Graves' hyperthyroidism. Investigators amplified TCR beta CDR3 regions from RNA transcripts. First-round RT-PCR employed HTBI primers, with a second-round multiplex PCR after it. Via MiXCR, TCRdb re-called the multiplex PCR reads, giving one row per CDR3 protein. The sample yields 400,000 or so distinct CDR3 sequences, about a sixth seen once. The sample consisted of peripheral blood. All receptors derive from an adult woman with stable Graves' hyperthyroidism.

The table lists this clonotype with many counts. The gene calls are TRBV9 and TRBJ2-4; D may be TRBD1 or TRBD2 (5 bases each). CDR3 length equals 16 residues. CDR1 SGDLS and CDR2 YYNGEE come from the germline V gene. V lost 4 bases, J lost 6 bases, and 20 bases lay in between. CDR3 region: CASSPFTGTDGNIQYF. As DNA, the CDR3 is TGTGCCAGCAGCCCCTTCACCGGGACGGATGGAAACATTCAGTACTTC.

This clonotype was seen ten or more times. The chain employs TRBV6-5 and TRBJ1-2, with a possible D match to TRBD1 (5 bases). The CDR3 contains 14 residues. Trimming took 2 bases from V and 3 from J, leaving 10 bases between them. The germline V gene encodes CDR1 MNHEY and CDR2 SVGAGI. The CDR3 region is CASSYGRVDYGYTF. The CDR3 DNA sequence: TGTGCCAGCAGTTACGGCAGGGTTGACTATGGCTACACCTTC.

In this sample, this clonotype turned up many times. An end of the junction differs from the germline gene, which may be a read error. The CDR3 nucleotides are TGTGCCATCGAAACTGGGGGCATTAAGTACTTC. Translated: CAIETGGIKYF. The J gene is TRBJ2-4, the V gene TRBV12-3 or TRBV12-4, with D possibly matching TRBD1 (6 bases). This CDR3 has 11 amino acids.

This clonotype appeared many times. Given the absence of the conserved phenylalanine or tryptophan at the CDR3 end, a read error is likely. V is TRBV5-1 and J is TRBJ1-6; D perhaps matches TRBD1 (5 bases). The CDR3 covers 14 residues. Germline V gene lookup returns CDR1 SGHRS and CDR2 YFSETQ. Trimming stripped 4 bases from V and 6 bases from J, with 11 bases between. The DNA of the CDR3 is TGCGCCAGCAGCCCCGACAGAACTAATTCACCCCTCCACCTT. Amino acid sequence: CASSPDRTNSPLHL.

Ten or more counts support this clonotype. The chain links TRBV5-1 to TRBJ2-5; 12 nucleotides line up with TRBD2. This CDR3 has 15 residues. V dropped 7 bases and J dropped 1; count of bases not matched to a gene: 5. CDR1 and CDR2 from the germline V gene are SGHRS and YFSETQ. This CDR3 is CASSSSGRAQETQYF. CDR3 coding DNA: TGCGCCAGCTCCTCTAGCGGGAGGGCCCAAGAGACCCAGTACTTC.

This clonotype was counted many times. The chain has TRBV5-1 and TRBJ2-2; 10 nucleotides align to TRBD2. The germline CDR1 and CDR2 sequences are SGHRS and YFSETQ. J gave up 4 bases and V 4 bases, and 16 bases lay outside the gene matches. The CDR3 is 19 residues long. CDR3 bases: TGCGCCAGCAGCAACACCGGGAATCTAGCGGGAGAGGGCACCGGGGAGCTGTTTTTT. Protein product: CASSNTGNLAGEGTGELFF.

This clonotype has ten or more counts. V and J are TRBV4-1 and TRBJ2-2; D possibly corresponds to TRBD1 (6 bases). There are 18 residues in the CDR3. V was cut by 0 bases and J by 3 bases, with 17 bases left in between. Germline assignment: CDR1 MGHRA and CDR2 YSYEKL. In nucleotides, the CDR3 is TGCGCCAGCAGCCAAGATATAATACAGGGCCGCTACACCGGGGAGCTGTTTTTT. Protein product: CASSQDIIQGRYTGELFF.

This clonotype has at least ten counts. This rearrangement joins TRBV27 to TRBJ1-2; maybe TRBD1 (5 bases). The CDR3 runs 16 residues. The ends were cut back, 6 bases at V and 2 bases at J, with 19 bases in the middle. CDR1 and CDR2 (germline): MNHEY, SMNVEV (reference sequence). CDR3 nucleotide sequence: TGTGCCAGCAGGACCTTGGGGCAGGGAGGCAACTATGGCTACACCTTC. It yields the protein CASRTLGQGGNYGYTF.

This clonotype was detected many times. CDR3 sequence (DNA): TGTGCCAGCAGTGAAGGACTAGGGTACGAGCAGTACTTC. It specifies CASSEGLGYEQYF. The chain recombines TRBV2 with TRBJ2-7; D possibly corresponds to TRBD2 (6 bases). V gave up 1 base and J gave up 4 bases, with 8 bases separating them. CDR1 and CDR2 (germline): SNHLY, FYNNEI. The CDR3 length is 13 residues.

This chain joins TRBV6-4 and TRBJ1-1; D gene uncertain. The CDR3 runs 13 residues. Between the trimmed V and J ends, which lost 0 bases and 2 bases, there was a span of 4 bases. Germline CDR1 is MRHNA and CDR2 is SNTAGT. The CDR3 DNA follows: TGTGCCAGCAGTGACTCGGACAACACTGAAGCTTTCTTT. Translation gives CASSDSDNTEAFF.

This clonotype was picked up many times. This rearrangement joins TRBV4-3 to TRBJ1-2, with D possibly being TRBD1 (5 bases). Between the trimmed V and J ends, which lost 4 bases and 2 bases, there was a span of 14 bases. CDR1 and CDR2 from the germline V gene are LGHNA and YSLEER. The CDR3 has 15 residues. This chain's CDR3 is CASSRDPGGNYGYTF. The CDR3 bases are TGCGCCAGCAGCCGAGACCCCGGGGGGAACTATGGCTACACCTTC.

This clonotype was seen repeatedly, ten times or more. This chain joins TRBV6-2 or TRBV6-3 and TRBJ2-7, with TRBD2 matching over 12 bases. The CDR3 has 14 amino acids. Germline CDR1 and CDR2: MNHEY and SVGEGT. V was clipped by 7 bases and J by 3 bases; unmatched bases: 4. The CDR3 reads CASKTSGSHYEQYF. The CDR3 DNA follows: TGTGCCAGCAAGACTAGCGGGAGTCACTACGAGCAGTACTTC.

This clonotype came up many times. The rearrangement joins TRBV7-2 to TRBJ2-5; D is possibly TRBD2 (5 bases). There are 12 residues in the CDR3. V lost 5 bases to trimming and J lost 6 bases, with 10 bases between them. CDR1 is SGHTA, CDR2 FQGNSA, per germline. CDR3 DNA sequence: TGTGCCAGCAGCCTACAGCGGAAGACCCAGTACTTC. This translates into CASSLQRKTQYF. The complete variable domain, with remaining parts taken from reference TRBV7-2 and TRBJ2-5, reads GAGVSQSPSNKVTEKGKDVELRCDPISGHTALYWYRQSLGQGLEFLIYFQGNSAPDKSGLPSDRFSAERTGGSVSTLTIQRTQQEDSAVYLCASSLQRKTQYFGPGTRLLVL.

The chain recombines TRBV15 with TRBJ2-5, with D perhaps matching TRBD2 (5 bases). CDR1 and CDR2 from the germline V gene are LNHNV and YYDKDF (reference sequence). Deletions cut 1 base from V and 5 bases from J, with 11 bases between. The CDR3 has 14 amino acids. The CDR3 loop reads CATSRAGGVETQYF. CDR3 DNA: TGTGCCACCAGCAGAGCCGGAGGTGTCGAGACCCAGTACTTC.

The V call is TRBV6-1, the J call TRBJ2-7; D is possibly TRBD2 (6 bases). V was clipped by 11 bases and J by 6 bases, with 20 bases between them. There are 13 residues in the CDR3. CDR1 is MNHNS, CDR2 SASEGT, per germline. In DNA form, the CDR3 reads TGTGCCTCCCCCGGGGGACCCTATCTCGAGCAGTACTTC. This translates into CASPGGPYLEQYF.

The table lists this clonotype with many counts. The V and J genes are TRBV6-5 and TRBJ2-5; 9 nucleotides match TRBD2. Germline V lookup: CDR1 MNHEY, CDR2 SVGAGI. CDR3 length: 13 residues. V lost 5 bases to trimming and J lost 3 bases; unmatched junction nucleotides: 1. The CDR3 region has the DNA TGTGCCAGCAGTAGACTAGCGGAAGAGACCCAGTACTTC. Translating gives CASSRLAEETQYF.

This clonotype has a count of ten or more. V and J are TRBV12-3 or TRBV12-4 and TRBJ2-7; tentatively, D is TRBD1 or TRBD2 (5 bases each). Deletions cut 1 base from V and 2 bases from J, with 9 bases between. This CDR3 has 14 amino acids. CDR3: CASSLGGPTYEQYF. Written as DNA, the CDR3 is TGTGCCAGCAGTTTAGGGGGACCGACCTACGAGCAGTACTTC.

The chain uses TRBV19 and TRBJ2-7, with D unclear. Trimming took 3 bases from V and 4 from J, leaving 7 bases between them. The V gene's germline CDR1 is LNHDA and CDR2 SQIVND (reference sequence). CDR3 length: 12 residues. The CDR3 nucleotides are TGTGCCAGTAGTATCGGCGGATACGAGCAGTACTTC. Its protein is CASSIGGYEQYF.

In this sample, this clonotype turned up many times. The CDR3 DNA reads TGTGCCAGTACCGGGACTAGCGTCTACGAGCAGTACTTC. It translates to CASTGTSVYEQYF. This sequence joins TRBV12-3 or TRBV12-4 and TRBJ2-7; 10 positions match TRBD2. V was clipped by 9 bases and J by 3 bases; unmatched bases: 5. There are 13 residues in the CDR3.

This clonotype came up many times. V gene TRBV20-1 combines with J gene TRBJ2-7; D perhaps matches TRBD1 (5 bases). CDR3 size: 14 residues. Germline loops: CDR1 DFQATT, CDR2 SNEGSKA (reference sequence). Trimming took off 5 bases at V and 2 bases at J, with 16 bases between the two ends. The CDR3 region is CSALSPPGTYEQYF. CDR3 DNA sequence: TGCAGTGCTCTCAGTCCCCCAGGGACCTACGAGCAGTACTTC.

This clonotype was seen repeatedly, ten times or more. The chain couples TRBV20-1 to TRBJ2-7, with 8 bases identical to TRBD1. The trim removed 4 bases at V and 0 bases at J, leaving 5 bases unmatched. This CDR3 is 14 amino acids long. CDR1 and CDR2 from the germline V gene are DFQATT and SNEGSKA (reference sequence). Here the CDR3 reads CSAMRTGSSYEQYF. The CDR3 nucleotides read TGCAGTGCTATGAGGACAGGGAGCTCCTACGAGCAGTACTTC.

This chain links TRBV2 with TRBJ1-4; no firm D call. CDR3 length: 13 residues. Germline lookup yields CDR1 SNHLY and CDR2 FYNNEI. The V end was cut by 9 bases, the J end by 8 bases, with 16 bases between. In DNA form, the CDR3 reads TGTGCCAGTATAGAAGGGTATGGCGAAAAACTGTTTTTT. This translates into CASIEGYGEKLFF.

On this clonotype: A clone one base away is much larger, so this may be a read error. This is likely a read error, given that the CDR3 carries no conserved phenylalanine or tryptophan at its end. The V call is TRBV30, the J call TRBJ2-2; TRBD1 matches at 8 bases. With V trimmed by 4 bases and J by 5 bases, 12 bases remained unmatched. CDR3 length: 16 residues. Germline V gives CDR1 GTSNPN, CDR2 SVGIG (reference sequence). CDR3 coding DNA: TGTGCCTGGACTAATTTAAGGGACAGGTATACCGGGGAGCTGTTTTTG. Translation gives CAWTNLRDRYTGELFL.